These T cell receptor beta chains were read from a single sample in a study of CD8 T cells in Susac syndrome. TCRdb re-derived calls from the immunoSEQ multiplex PCR reads in MiXCR, one entry per CDR3 protein. The sample yields about 300,000 distinct CDR3 sequences, 89% seen once. Sequenced material: CD8+ T cells from PBMCs. The receptor source for this set is a human donor with multiple sclerosis. CDR3s include the opening cysteine and the closing phenylalanine or tryptophan. Fields, in order: V gene, J gene, D gene, clone size, CDR3 DNA, CDR3 protein. D genes are given only for firm matches. Clone sizes are given selectively: once, few, many, or a class where the clone is expanded.

v_call: TRBV20-1; j_call: TRBJ2-7; d_call: TRBD1; clone_size: NA; cdr3_nt: TGCAGTGCTTTCGAGGGACAGGGGTTTTACGAGCAGTACTTC; cdr3_aa: CSAFEGQGFYEQYF
v_call: TRBV20-1; j_call: TRBJ2-7; d_call: NA; clone_size: NA; cdr3_nt: TGCAGTGCTCCTCGGGACCCTGCCTACGAGCAGTACTTC; cdr3_aa: CSAPRDPAYEQYF
v_call: TRBV2; j_call: TRBJ2-1; d_call: TRBD2; clone_size: NA; cdr3_nt: TGTGCCAGCAGCGAGGGACTAGACATATTCAATGAGCAGTTCTTC; cdr3_aa: CASSEGLDIFNEQFF
v_call: TRBV29-1; j_call: TRBJ2-6; d_call: NA; clone_size: NA; cdr3_nt: TGCAGCGCTTCCGGACTTCTCTCTGGGGCCAACGTCCTGACTTTC; cdr3_aa: CSASGLLSGANVLTF
v_call: TRBV5-1; j_call: TRBJ1-5; d_call: NA; clone_size: NA; cdr3_nt: TGCGCCAGCAGCTTGGCATGGGGCAATCAGCCCCAGCATTTT; cdr3_aa: CASSLAWGNQPQHF
v_call: TRBV7-3; j_call: TRBJ2-2; d_call: NA; clone_size: NA; cdr3_nt: TGTGCCAGCAGCCCCCCGGGGGTCCCCACCGGGGAGCTGTTTTTT; cdr3_aa: CASSPPGVPTGELFF
v_call: TRBV6-1; j_call: TRBJ2-1; d_call: NA; clone_size: NA; cdr3_nt: TGTGCCAGCAGTGAAGCCGGGGGATTGCCCTACAATGAGCAGTTCTTC; cdr3_aa: CASSEAGGLPYNEQFF
v_call: TRBV28; j_call: TRBJ2-3; d_call: NA; clone_size: NA; cdr3_nt: TGTGCCAGCAGTTTTCGGGGGGCAAAAGCAGATACGCAGTATTTT; cdr3_aa: CASSFRGAKADTQYF
v_call: TRBV12-3/TRBV12-4; j_call: TRBJ2-3; d_call: NA; clone_size: NA; cdr3_nt: TGTGCCAGCAGTTTAGAATCTCTTACGCAGTATTTT; cdr3_aa: CASSLESLTQYF
v_call: TRBV27; j_call: TRBJ2-1; d_call: TRBD2; clone_size: NA; cdr3_nt: TGTGCCAGCGGACTAGGCCTCTACAATGAGCAGTTCTTC; cdr3_aa: CASGLGLYNEQFF
v_call: TRBV27; j_call: TRBJ1-5; d_call: NA; clone_size: NA; cdr3_nt: TGTGCCAGCAGTTTGGGCGTCAATCAGCCCCAGCATTTT; cdr3_aa: CASSLGVNQPQHF
v_call: TRBV12-3/TRBV12-4; j_call: TRBJ2-1; d_call: NA; clone_size: NA; cdr3_nt: TGTGCCAGCAGTTCTTCAGGCCGGAGCTCCTACAATGAGCAGTTCTTC; cdr3_aa: CASSSSGRSSYNEQFF
v_call: TRBV9; j_call: TRBJ1-1; d_call: NA; clone_size: NA; cdr3_nt: TGTGCCAGCAGCGGACGTCCGGGGCAGAGAAGTGGGCTGAACACTGAAGCTTTCTTT; cdr3_aa: CASSGRPGQRSGLNTEAFF
v_call: TRBV29-1; j_call: TRBJ2-7; d_call: TRBD1; clone_size: few; cdr3_nt: TGCAGCGCAACCACAGGGGACGTAGCCTACGAGCAGTACTTC; cdr3_aa: CSATTGDVAYEQYF
v_call: TRBV2; j_call: TRBJ1-2; d_call: TRBD1; clone_size: NA; cdr3_nt: TGTGCCAGGATAACTACAGGGGATGGCTACACCTTC; cdr3_aa: CARITTGDGYTF
v_call: TRBV9; j_call: TRBJ2-5; d_call: NA; clone_size: NA; cdr3_nt: TGTGCCAGCAGTGCTCTGACGACAGATCAAGAGACCCAGTACTTC; cdr3_aa: CASSALTTDQETQYF
v_call: TRBV27; j_call: TRBJ1-5; d_call: NA; clone_size: NA; cdr3_nt: TGTGCCAGCAGCCTGGGCCCTGCTGGCAATCAGCCCCAGCATTTT; cdr3_aa: CASSLGPAGNQPQHF
v_call: TRBV28; j_call: TRBJ2-7; d_call: TRBD1; clone_size: NA; cdr3_nt: TGTGCCAGCGGCCAGAGAGGGGGCTCAGGGGAGCAGTACTTC; cdr3_aa: CASGQRGGSGEQYF
v_call: TRBV7-2; j_call: TRBJ2-1; d_call: NA; clone_size: NA; cdr3_nt: TGTGCCAGCAGCTTAGGTTGGTTCCCCTCCTACAATGAGCAGTTCTTC; cdr3_aa: CASSLGWFPSYNEQFF
v_call: TRBV15; j_call: TRBJ2-1; d_call: NA; clone_size: NA; cdr3_nt: TGTGCCACCAGCGATGTGTCTACCTCGGGGGACAATGAGCAGTTCTTC; cdr3_aa: CATSDVSTSGDNEQFF
v_call: TRBV28; j_call: TRBJ2-7; d_call: NA; clone_size: once; cdr3_nt: TGTGCCAGCAGCGTACATGGTACGGCCTACGAGCAGTACTTC; cdr3_aa: CASSVHGTAYEQYF
v_call: TRBV7-6; j_call: TRBJ2-7; d_call: NA; clone_size: NA; cdr3_nt: TGTGCCAGCAGCTTAGTAGTAGCGGAGAGCTCCTACGAGCAGTACTTC; cdr3_aa: CASSLVVAESSYEQYF
v_call: TRBV5-4; j_call: TRBJ2-6; d_call: NA; clone_size: NA; cdr3_nt: TGTGCCAGCATCGACCTGGGGGCGGGCGGGGCCAACGTCCTGACTTTC; cdr3_aa: CASIDLGAGGANVLTF
v_call: TRBV10-3; j_call: TRBJ1-2; d_call: NA; clone_size: NA; cdr3_nt: TGTGCCATCAGTGAGATTGAGAACTCGATCTATGGCTACACCTTC; cdr3_aa: CAISEIENSIYGYTF
v_call: TRBV28; j_call: TRBJ2-7; d_call: NA; clone_size: NA; cdr3_nt: TGTGCCAGCAGTTTTGTGGCCTCTTCCTACGAGCAGTACTTC; cdr3_aa: CASSFVASSYEQYF
v_call: TRBV12-3/TRBV12-4; j_call: TRBJ2-1; d_call: TRBD2; clone_size: NA; cdr3_nt: TGTGCCAGCGCCCCTAGCGGGGACGTCTCCTACAATGAGCAGTTCTTC; cdr3_aa: CASAPSGDVSYNEQFF
v_call: TRBV10-3; j_call: TRBJ2-1; d_call: TRBD2; clone_size: NA; cdr3_nt: TGTGCCATCAGTGAGCTTCTAGCGGGGAGAGACAATGAGCAGTTCTTC; cdr3_aa: CAISELLAGRDNEQFF
v_call: TRBV30; j_call: TRBJ2-5; d_call: TRBD1; clone_size: NA; cdr3_nt: TGTGCCTGGGGGACAGGCGAGGGGCTTGAGACCCAGTACTTC; cdr3_aa: CAWGTGEGLETQYF
v_call: TRBV5-6; j_call: TRBJ1-2; d_call: NA; clone_size: NA; cdr3_nt: TGTGCCAGCAGCCTCCGCTCGGCCGGCTACACCTTC; cdr3_aa: CASSLRSAGYTF
v_call: TRBV6-6; j_call: TRBJ2-7; d_call: NA; clone_size: once; cdr3_nt: TGTGCCAGCAGTTACACAGGGTCAGGCGAGCAGTACTTC; cdr3_aa: CASSYTGSGEQYF
v_call: TRBV5-5; j_call: TRBJ1-2; d_call: NA; clone_size: NA; cdr3_nt: TGTGCCAGCAGCTTGGGATCAGGTCCCTATGGCTACACCTTC; cdr3_aa: CASSLGSGPYGYTF
v_call: TRBV4-1; j_call: TRBJ1-2; d_call: NA; clone_size: NA; cdr3_nt: TGCGCCAGCAGCCAAGATCGAGGGGAACAGGGAAGGTTGGGAGGCTACACCTTC; cdr3_aa: CASSQDRGEQGRLGGYTF
v_call: TRBV10-2; j_call: TRBJ2-7; d_call: NA; clone_size: NA; cdr3_nt: TGCGCCAGCAGTGAGTTTACAGGAGACCCGAAGCAGTACTTC; cdr3_aa: CASSEFTGDPKQYF
v_call: TRBV30; j_call: TRBJ2-1; d_call: NA; clone_size: NA; cdr3_nt: TGTGCCTGGAGTGGAGGGCTAGCAGGCAATGAGCAGTTCTTC; cdr3_aa: CAWSGGLAGNEQFF
v_call: TRBV20-1; j_call: TRBJ2-1; d_call: TRBD1; clone_size: NA; cdr3_nt: TGCAGTGCTAGAGATGGGACAGTCTATGAGCAGTTCTTC; cdr3_aa: CSARDGTVYEQFF
v_call: TRBV29-1; j_call: TRBJ2-3; d_call: NA; clone_size: once; cdr3_nt: TGCAGCGTTGCGGGCAGGGTGGATGCAGATACGCAGTATTTT; cdr3_aa: CSVAGRVDADTQYF
v_call: TRBV4-3; j_call: TRBJ2-7; d_call: TRBD2; clone_size: few; cdr3_nt: TGCGCCAGCAGCCAAGAAGCGGGAGGGCCTTACGAGCAGTACTTC; cdr3_aa: CASSQEAGGPYEQYF
v_call: TRBV4-3; j_call: TRBJ1-1; d_call: NA; clone_size: NA; cdr3_nt: TGCGCCAGCAGCCAAATCCGAGGGACTGAAGCTTTCTTT; cdr3_aa: CASSQIRGTEAFF
v_call: TRBV12-3/TRBV12-4; j_call: TRBJ2-3; d_call: NA; clone_size: NA; cdr3_nt: TGTGCCAGCAGTTTCCCTACTACAGATACGCAGTATTTT; cdr3_aa: CASSFPTTDTQYF
v_call: TRBV6-4; j_call: TRBJ1-1; d_call: NA; clone_size: NA; cdr3_nt: TGTGCCAGCAGTGGCGGAGGAATGGCTTTCTTT; cdr3_aa: CASSGGGMAFF
v_call: TRBV9; j_call: TRBJ2-3; d_call: NA; clone_size: NA; cdr3_nt: TGTGCCAGCAGCGTAGGGGGATCAAGCACAGATACGCAGTATTTT; cdr3_aa: CASSVGGSSTDTQYF
v_call: TRBV3-1; j_call: TRBJ1-1; d_call: NA; clone_size: NA; cdr3_nt: TGTGCCAGCAGCCAAGACCCCACGAACACTGAAGCTTTCTTT; cdr3_aa: CASSQDPTNTEAFF
v_call: TRBV19; j_call: TRBJ2-6; d_call: NA; clone_size: NA; cdr3_nt: TGTGCCAGTAGTATGCCGGTCTCTGGGGCCAACGTCCTGACTTTC; cdr3_aa: CASSMPVSGANVLTF